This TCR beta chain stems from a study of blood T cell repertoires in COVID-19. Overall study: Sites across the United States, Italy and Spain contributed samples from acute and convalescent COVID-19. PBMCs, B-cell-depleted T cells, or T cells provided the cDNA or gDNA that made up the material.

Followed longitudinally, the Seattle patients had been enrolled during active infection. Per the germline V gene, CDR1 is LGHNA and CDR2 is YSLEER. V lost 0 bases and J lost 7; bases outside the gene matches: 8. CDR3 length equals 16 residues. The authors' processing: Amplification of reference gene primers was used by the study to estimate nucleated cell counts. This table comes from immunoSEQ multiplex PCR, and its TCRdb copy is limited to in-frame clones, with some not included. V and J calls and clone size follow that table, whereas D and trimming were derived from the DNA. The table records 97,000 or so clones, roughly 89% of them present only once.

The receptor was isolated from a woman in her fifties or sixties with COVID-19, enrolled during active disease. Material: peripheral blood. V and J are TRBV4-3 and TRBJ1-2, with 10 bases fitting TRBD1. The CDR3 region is CASSQDTGTGVSGYTF. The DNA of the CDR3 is TGCGCCAGCAGCCAAGATACCGGGACAGGGGTGAGTGGCTACACCTTC.